These T cell receptor beta chains were read from a single sample in a study of OX40 agonist ivuxolimab in advanced cancers. Clones were sequenced by immunoSEQ multiplex PCR, and TCRdb holds only the in-frame ones, with some missing. The table lists just under 75,000 clones, 75% to 95% of them singletons. The sequenced sample was CD4+ or CD8+ T cells sorted from blood, obtained in a trial of the OX40 agonist ivuxolimab. These receptors were obtained from an adult with an advanced solid tumor such as melanoma, head and neck, liver or kidney cancer. The CDR3 runs from the conserved cysteine through the conserved F or W. The order of the fields is V gene, D gene, clone size, J gene, CDR3 DNA, CDR3 protein. The D gene is left open where the match is weak. Some rows have no size entry. The others give once, few or many, or a class for an expanded clone.

TRBV7-2	NA	NA	TRBJ2-7	TGTGCCAGCAGCCGGGACACTCCCTACGAGCAGTACTTC	CASSRDTPYEQYF
TRBV29-1	TRBD2	NA	TRBJ2-1	TGCAGCGTTGAACCACTAGCGGGAGCCTACCGGCAGTTCTTC	CSVEPLAGAYRQFF
TRBV5-1	NA	NA	TRBJ2-1	TGCGCCAGCAGCTTGGAGAGGCTTTCTTTGTTCTTC	CASSLERLSLFF
TRBV28	NA	NA	TRBJ2-7	TGTGCCAGCAGCCCCGCCCCAGGGCGTACCTACGAGCAGTACTTC	CASSPAPGRTYEQYF
TRBV28	TRBD2	NA	TRBJ2-2	TGTGCCAGCAGACCCACTAGCGGGACGAACACCGGGGAGCTGTTTTTT	CASRPTSGTNTGELFF
TRBV14	NA	NA	TRBJ2-6	TGTGCCAGCAGCCAAGTCACCCTCTCTGGGGCCAACGTCCTGACTTTC	CASSQVTLSGANVLTF
TRBV10-3	NA	NA	TRBJ1-2	TGTGCCATCAGTGAGTCGTCGGATCCTAACTATGGCTACACCTTC	CAISESSDPNYGYTF
TRBV5-3	TRBD1	once	TRBJ2-7	TGTGCCAGAAGCTTGGGCTACAGGGGACCCAGCTCCTACGAGCAGTACTTC	CARSLGYRGPSSYEQYF
TRBV28	NA	NA	TRBJ1-1	TGTGCCAGCAGCCGGGGAAGCAGGGGTGGTGCTGAAGCTTTCTTT	CASSRGSRGGAEAFF
TRBV11-3	TRBD1	NA	TRBJ2-7	TGTGCCAGCAGCCCACAGGGGGCAGGGGAGCAGTACTTC	CASSPQGAGEQYF
TRBV7-3	NA	NA	TRBJ2-1	TGTGCCAGCAGCTTAACCTCCGGACTTTACAATGAGCAGTTCTTC	CASSLTSGLYNEQFF
TRBV6-6	NA	NA	TRBJ2-4	TGTGCCAGCAGTTATGGCAAACTAAAAAACATTCAGTACTTC	CASSYGKLKNIQYF
TRBV5-6	TRBD1	NA	TRBJ1-5	TGTGCCAGCAGCTTTTACAGGGGTGATCAGCCCCAGCATTTT	CASSFYRGDQPQHF
TRBV5-1	NA	NA	TRBJ2-7	TGCGCCAGCAGCCCACCCGGGCCCCACTACGAGCAGTACTTC	CASSPPGPHYEQYF
TRBV7-2	TRBD1	few	TRBJ2-1	TGTGCCAGCAGCTCCACCGGGACAGGGGTGCGGGAGCAGTTCTTC	CASSSTGTGVREQFF
TRBV14	TRBD2	NA	TRBJ2-7	TGTGCCAGCAGCCCGCCATTACTAGCGGGAGTATCCGAGCAGTACTTC	CASSPPLLAGVSEQYF
TRBV6-6	NA	NA	TRBJ1-1	TGTGCCAGCAGTCGACAGGAAGAGGCTTTCTTT	CASSRQEEAFF